This passage covers 25 T cell receptor beta chains from one sample sequenced in a study of T cell repertoires in cytomegalovirus infection. TCRdb recomputed calls from the reads with MiXCR, one row per CDR3 protein. Among around 130,000 distinct CDR3 sequences, about 24% were seen once, and the ten largest hold 34%. Their recognized antigens are unknown. The sequenced material came from PBMCs, sequenced either directly or after in vitro stimulation (not recorded which). The receptors come from a human donor in good health (CMV status not recorded). Some clones in this sample may be carry-over from other donors' samples.

The chain employs TRBV2 and TRBJ1-4; possibly TRBD1 for D (5 bases). The CDR3 length is 14 residues. Trimming stripped 4 bases from V and 7 bases from J, with 13 bases between. Looked up from germline, CDR1 is SNHLY and CDR2 is FYNNEI. The CDR3 sequence: CASSGESQGEKLFF. CDR3 coding DNA: TGTGCCAGCAGTGGCGAAAGCCAGGGTGAAAAACTGTTTTTT.

To note about this clonotype: The germline gene is not matched at one end of the junction; a read error may be the cause. The rearrangement uses TRBV20-1 and TRBJ2-1; D remains ambiguous. The CDR3 consists of 14 residues. Per germline, CDR1 DFQATT and CDR2 SNEGSKA (reference sequence). CDR3 coding DNA: TGCAGTGCTGGAGAGAGACGGGCCTACAATGAGCAGTTCTTC. Translated, it gives CSAGERRAYNEQFF.

This clonotype turned up a few times. The chain joins TRBV5-1 to TRBJ2-2; D remains unclear. The CDR3 has 15 residues. The V gene's germline CDR1 is SGHRS and CDR2 YFSETQ. V gave up 3 bases and J gave up 6 bases, with 15 bases separating them. The CDR3 DNA reads as TGCGCCAGCAGCTCAGACCCGGGTACAGCCGGGGAGCTGTTTTTT. Protein sequence: CASSSDPGTAGELFF.

The gene calls are TRBV7-3 and TRBJ2-1; D gene uncertain. Looked up from germline, CDR1 is SGHTA and CDR2 is FQGTGA. CDR3 size: 14 residues. Trimming pared 6 bases from V and 5 bases from J, leaving 14 bases between. CDR3 protein: CASRLSGAHNEQFF. DNA of the CDR3: TGTGCCAGCAGATTATCAGGAGCCCACAATGAGCAGTTCTTC.

V and J are TRBV6-2 or TRBV6-3 and TRBJ2-3; no reliable D call. The CDR3 totals 12 residues. With 0 bases removed from V and 6 bases from J, the gap between germline ends came to 4 bases. Germline V lookup: CDR1 MNHEY, CDR2 SVGEGT. The CDR3 coding sequence is TGTGCCAGCAGTTACTCGTTGGATACGCAGTATTTT. Translated, it gives CASSYSLDTQYF.

This clonotype was counted between two and nine times. J is TRBJ1-1 and V is TRBV2; D uncertain. From germline, CDR1 is SNHLY and CDR2 FYNNEI. This CDR3 comprises 13 residues. V lost 5 bases to trimming and J lost 8 bases, with 15 bases between them. CDR3: CASSYLGREEAFF. The CDR3 coding sequence is TGTGCCAGCAGTTACCTAGGACGGGAAGAAGCTTTCTTT.

This clonotype was recorded many times. The chain has TRBV7-2 and TRBJ2-1; tentative D call: TRBD1 (5 bases). The CDR3 has 15 amino acids. Germline CDR1 and CDR2: SGHTA and FQGNSA. V lost 3 bases and J 2 bases, leaving 11 bases between the germline ends. CDR3 sequence reads: CASSFEATAYNEQFF. Here the CDR3 DNA reads TGTGCCAGCAGCTTCGAGGCGACAGCCTACAATGAGCAGTTCTTC.

This clonotype was seen many times. The gene calls are TRBV20-1 and TRBJ2-7; D perhaps matches TRBD1 (5 bases). This CDR3 spans 12 amino acids. CDR1 is DFQATT, CDR2 SNEGSKA, per germline (reference sequence). V was cut by 8 bases and J by 3 bases, with 14 bases left in between. The CDR3 sequence: CSYGPGFYEQYF. CDR3 DNA sequence: TGCAGTTATGGTCCAGGGTTCTACGAGCAGTACTTC.

Regarding this clonotype: Mismatch with germline at one junction end may stem from a read error. V gene TRBV12-3 or TRBV12-4 combines with J gene TRBJ2-1; 8 bases line up with TRBD2. CDR3 length: 11 residues. CDR3 amino acids: CASSLGGTSIF. CDR3 in DNA: TGTGCCAGCAGTTTAGGAGGGACTAGTATCTTC.

This clonotype was counted only a few times. V and J are TRBV20-1 and TRBJ1-5; unclear D gene. Trimming left V 5 bases short and J 3 bases short, with 11 bases between. Germline CDR1 DFQATT, CDR2 SNEGSKA (reference sequence). The CDR3 has 13 residues. CDR3: CSALRAFNQPQHF. The DNA for the CDR3 is TGCAGTGCTCTCCGGGCTTTCAATCAGCCCCAGCATTTT.

This clonotype was observed many times. V usage is TRBV27 and J usage is TRBJ2-1; the match to TRBD1 covers 11 bases. Germline CDR1 MNHEY, CDR2 SMNVEV (reference sequence). CDR3 length equals 14 residues. V dropped 8 bases and J dropped 6; count of bases not matched to a gene: 6. In DNA form, the CDR3 reads TGTGCCAGCGCGGACAGGGGGCGACGCAATGAGCAGTTCTTC. This sequence encodes CASADRGRRNEQFF.

The gene calls are TRBV28 and TRBJ1-5, with 8 bases fitting TRBD1. The CDR3 length is 16 residues. J lost 0 bases, V lost 5 bases, and 6 bases had no gene match. CDR1 is MDHEN, CDR2 SYDVKM, per germline. The CDR3 region has the DNA TGTGCCAGCAGTATTTCTCAGGGGGCTAGCAATCAGCCCCAGCATTTT. The encoded protein is CASSISQGASNQPQHF.

The CDR3 spells CSAREITGFEQFF. The CDR3 coding sequence is TGCAGTGCTAGAGAAATTACGGGGTTTGAGCAGTTCTTC. The V call is TRBV20-1, the J call TRBJ2-1, with D tentatively TRBD2 (5 bases). The V gene lost 0 bases and the J gene lost 9 bases, with 12 bases spanning the gap. Germline V lookup: CDR1 DFQATT, CDR2 SNEGSKA (reference sequence). The CDR3 totals 13 residues.

V usage is TRBV11-1 and J usage is TRBJ2-6; possibly TRBD2 for D (5 bases). Germline CDR1 is SGHAT and CDR2 is FQDESV (reference sequence). V was trimmed by 1 base and J by 6 bases, leaving 13 bases between them. This CDR3 region has 16 residues. The CDR3 protein is CASSLGRVSTANVLTF. For the CDR3, the DNA is TGTGCCAGCAGCTTAGGGCGGGTTTCTACGGCCAACGTCCTGACTTTC.

J is TRBJ2-7 and V is TRBV19, with 8 bases that match TRBD1. Trimming cost V 5 bases and J 10 bases; bases outside gene matches: 10. CDR3 length equals 13 residues. Germline V gene lookup returns CDR1 LNHDA and CDR2 SQIVND (reference sequence). The CDR3 sequence: CASSAGTGLRQYF. CDR3 in DNA: TGTGCCAGTAGTGCCGGGACAGGCCTTCGTCAGTACTTC.

This chain joins TRBV19 and TRBJ1-2; 7 nucleotides match TRBD1. Germline assignment: CDR1 LNHDA and CDR2 SQIVND (reference sequence). The CDR3 covers 14 residues. V lost 3 bases to trimming and J lost 9 bases; unmatched junction nucleotides: 10. The CDR3 is CASSIPGQGVSYTF. CDR3 in DNA: TGTGCCAGTAGTATCCCCGGCCAGGGGGTAAGCTACACCTTC.

This clonotype was counted at least ten times. The chain couples TRBV7-2 to TRBJ2-1; TRBD2 matches at 9 bases. Germline V lookup: CDR1 SGHTA, CDR2 FQGNSA. The CDR3 totals 18 residues. J was trimmed by 2 bases and V by 1 base; bases with no gene match: 9. The CDR3 DNA reads TGTGCCAGCAGCTTAGAGGCAGCGGGAGGTCTACCCTACAATGAGCAGTTCTTC. Amino acid sequence: CASSLEAAGGLPYNEQFF.

The J gene is TRBJ2-3, the V gene TRBV5-1; TRBD2 agrees at 12 bases. CDR3 length: 16 residues. V shed 1 base, J shed 3 bases, and the junction held 3 bases outside the gene matches. Germline values: CDR1 SGHRS, CDR2 YFSETQ. The CDR3 spells CASSLRGLAGTDTQYF. The CDR3 coding sequence is TGCGCCAGCAGCTTGCGCGGACTAGCGGGAACAGATACGCAGTATTTT.

The chain is built from TRBV2 and TRBJ1-5; unclear D gene. V lost 1 base and J 9 bases, leaving 10 bases between the germline ends. The CDR3 is made up of 13 amino acids. Germline CDR1 reads SNHLY; CDR2 reads FYNNEI. CDR3: CASSEGVSRPQHF. The CDR3 coding sequence is TGTGCCAGCAGTGAAGGGGTGAGTCGGCCCCAGCATTTT.

This chain joins TRBV12-3 or TRBV12-4 and TRBJ2-5, with 9 positions matching TRBD2. This CDR3 is 15 amino acids long. V trimming: 7 bases; J trimming: 5 bases; junction bases outside the gene matches: 11. Here the CDR3 reads CASNARAGGPETQYF. CDR3 nucleotide sequence: TGTGCCAGCAACGCCCGCGCGGGAGGGCCGGAGACCCAGTACTTC.

This clonotype was counted only a few times. The V call is TRBV24-1, the J call TRBJ2-1; the match to TRBD1 covers 10 bases. Trimming removed 5 bases from V and 9 bases from J; junction bases left unmatched: 6. CDR3 length: 14 amino acids. Germline CDR1 is KGHDR and CDR2 is SFDVKD. DNA of the CDR3: TGTGCCACCAGTGCCCGGACAGGGGGATTTGAGCAGTTCTTC. This codes for CATSARTGGFEQFF.

The V call is TRBV24-1, the J call TRBJ2-1; D gene unclear. V was trimmed by 4 bases and J by 2 bases, leaving 17 bases between them. This CDR3 has 17 amino acids. In germline, CDR1 is KGHDR, CDR2 SFDVKD. The CDR3 region has the DNA TGTGCCACCAGTGAAGTACCTACTCCGGGCGCCTACAATGAGCAGTTCTTC. Its translation is CATSEVPTPGAYNEQFF.

Many counts were recorded for this clonotype. The gene calls are TRBV7-8 and TRBJ2-1, with D possibly matching TRBD2 (5 bases). Trimming stripped 11 bases from V and 4 bases from J, with 15 bases between. The CDR3 has 13 amino acids. Germline values: CDR1 SGHVS, CDR2 FQNEAQ. The CDR3, as DNA: TGTGCCTGGGGAAACCCGGGATACAATGAGCAGTTCTTC. This sequence encodes CAWGNPGYNEQFF.

The V and J genes are TRBV12-3 or TRBV12-4 and TRBJ1-6; D possibly corresponds to TRBD1 (5 bases). This CDR3 region has 15 residues. V dropped 5 bases and J dropped 6 bases, with 14 bases sitting between them. CDR3 sequence reads: CASSPRGVRNSPLHF. CDR3 nucleotides: TGTGCCAGCAGTCCCCGGGGGGTTCGTAATTCACCCCTCCACTTT.

This clonotype occurred a few times. The chain carries TRBV19 and TRBJ1-4; D is uncertain. The CDR3 covers 12 residues. The V end was cut by 7 bases, the J end by 5 bases, with 8 bases between. Per germline, CDR1 LNHDA and CDR2 SQIVND (reference sequence). This chain's CDR3 is CASISSNEKLFF. The CDR3 coding sequence is TGTGCCAGTATAAGTTCAAATGAAAAACTGTTTTTT.